This record covers a single TCR beta chain. These data originate in a study of long-term antiretroviral therapy in people with HIV. Survey level was the resolution at which the v3.0 immunoSEQ assay ran. Sequencing used immunoSEQ multiplex PCR; TCRdb keeps in-frame clones, though not all of them. There are some 10,000 clones in the sample; about four fifths occur only once, and 20% to 25% lies in the top ten. PBMC samples from each donor numbered at least one pre-ART and at least two post-ART. This CDR3 is built from 19 residues. V lost 0 bases and J lost 0; bases outside the gene matches: 7. Per germline, CDR1 ENHRY and CDR2 SYGVKD.

Sequencing was performed on unsorted PBMCs, taken 1.8 years before starting antiretroviral therapy. This clonotype was sampled from a man in his forties with HIV. The chain employs TRBV10-3 and TRBJ1-6, with 8 bases identical to TRBD1. CDR3 residues: CAISESKQGAGSYNSPLHF. The CDR3 region has the DNA TGTGCCATCAGTGAGTCGAAGCAGGGGGCAGGCTCCTATAATTCACCCCTCCACTTT.